This T cell receptor beta chain was observed in a study of T cells in Graves' hyperthyroidism and ophthalmopathy. General study results and limits: The majority of expanded thyroid clonotypes above 0.001 also appeared in blood. Onset of ophthalmopathy came a median roughly 6.4 months after the model predicted it.

RNA transcripts provided the source from which TCR beta CDR3 regions were amplified. The TCR CDR3 was amplified in a first-round RT-PCR using the HTBI primer set. TCRdb called the multiplex PCR reads again in MiXCR, with one record for every CDR3 protein. The table lists 500,000 to 550,000 distinct CDR3 sequences, 15% to 20% of them singletons. Among ophthalmopathy patients, the Clinical Activity Score reached at least 3, the NOSPECS grade reached at least 4, and duration remained under 3 months. Isolation of PBMCs was performed on roughly 9 ml fresh peripheral blood. Germline CDR1 SGHAT, CDR2 FQNNGV. The CDR3 is 16 amino acids. V lost 5 bases, J lost 3 bases, and 6 bases stayed unmatched. This clonotype was observed a handful of times. Its cognate antigen is unknown.

The chain combines TRBV11-2 with TRBJ2-1; 11 nucleotides align to TRBD2. The sample taken for sequencing was blood. The TCR sequence derives from a man aged 35 to 55 with Graves' ophthalmopathy. CDR3 in amino acids: CASSQGLAGGYNEQFF. CDR3 nucleotide sequence: TGTGCCAGCAGCCAGGGGCTAGCGGGGGGCTACAATGAGCAGTTCTTC. Full variable domain (rest looked up from reference TRBV11-2 and TRBJ2-1): EAGVAQSPRYKIIEKRQSVAFWCNPISGHATLYWYQQILGQGPKLLIQFQNNGVVDDSQLPKDRFSAERLKGVDSTLKIQPAKLEDSAVYLCASSQGLAGGYNEQFFGPGTRLTVL.